This T cell receptor (beta chain) was identified in a study of blood T cell repertoires in COVID-19. Study-wide context: The United States, Italy and Spain were the sources of the acute and convalescent COVID-19 samples. PBMCs, B-cell-depleted T cells, or T cells were the source of the cDNA or gDNA that made up the material.

The authors' processing: Nucleated cell counts were estimated from reference gene primer amplification. The assay was immunoSEQ multiplex PCR, and TCRdb's table has in-frame clones only and misses some. That table is the source of V, J and clone size, and D and trimming were worked out from the DNA. The sample carries over 100,000 clones, 75% to 90% recorded once. Sequencing used peripheral blood. The receptor's source is a man in his 70s with acute or convalescent COVID-19.

CDR3 nucleotide sequence: TGTGCCAGCAGCTTAGTCTTCGGGGGAGGTGAGGGCACAGATACGCAGTATTTT. It specifies CASSLVFGGGEGTDTQYF. The rearrangement links TRBV13 to TRBJ2-3, with D possibly matching TRBD2 (6 bases). The V end lost 1 base, the J end lost 1 base, and 18 bases lay between the germline ends. The V gene's germline CDR1 is PRHDT and CDR2 FYEKMQ (reference sequence). This CDR3 has 18 amino acids.